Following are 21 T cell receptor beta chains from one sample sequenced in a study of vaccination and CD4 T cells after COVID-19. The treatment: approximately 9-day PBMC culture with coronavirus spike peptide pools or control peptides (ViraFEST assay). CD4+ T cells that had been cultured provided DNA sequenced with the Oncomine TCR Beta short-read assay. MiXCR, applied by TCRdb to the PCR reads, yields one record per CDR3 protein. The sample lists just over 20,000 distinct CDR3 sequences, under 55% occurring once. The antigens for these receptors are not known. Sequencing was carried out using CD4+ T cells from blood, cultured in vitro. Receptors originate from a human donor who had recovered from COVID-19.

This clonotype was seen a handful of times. CDR3 DNA: TGTGCCAGCTCTCAGGGGTACTACAATGAGCAGTTCTTC. Translated, it gives CASSQGYYNEQFF. The V gene is TRBV6-1, the J gene TRBJ2-1, with D possibly being TRBD1 (6 bases). Germline CDR1 reads MNHNS; CDR2 reads SASEGT. The CDR3 length is 13 residues. V was trimmed by 8 bases and J by 3 bases, leaving 11 bases between them.

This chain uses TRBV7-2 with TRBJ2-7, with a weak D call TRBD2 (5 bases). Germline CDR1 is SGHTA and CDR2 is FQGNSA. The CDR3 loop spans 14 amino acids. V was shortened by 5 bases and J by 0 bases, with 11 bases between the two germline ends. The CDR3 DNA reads TGTGCCAGCAGCGACACTAGGAGCTCCTACGAGCAGTACTTC. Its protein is CASSDTRSSYEQYF.

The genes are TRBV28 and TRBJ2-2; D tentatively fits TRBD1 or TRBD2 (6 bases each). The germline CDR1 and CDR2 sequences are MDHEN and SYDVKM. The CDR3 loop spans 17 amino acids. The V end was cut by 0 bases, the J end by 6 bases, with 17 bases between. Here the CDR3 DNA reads TGTGCCAGCAGTTTATGGGGCCTAGCTCGGGGGCCCGGGGAGCTGTTTTTT. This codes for CASSLWGLARGPGELFF.

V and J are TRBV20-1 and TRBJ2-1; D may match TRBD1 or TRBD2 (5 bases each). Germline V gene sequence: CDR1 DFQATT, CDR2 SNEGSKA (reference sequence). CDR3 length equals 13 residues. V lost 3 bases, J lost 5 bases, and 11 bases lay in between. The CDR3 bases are TGCAGTGCTAGGAATACGGGACACAATGAGCAGTTCTTC. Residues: CSARNTGHNEQFF.

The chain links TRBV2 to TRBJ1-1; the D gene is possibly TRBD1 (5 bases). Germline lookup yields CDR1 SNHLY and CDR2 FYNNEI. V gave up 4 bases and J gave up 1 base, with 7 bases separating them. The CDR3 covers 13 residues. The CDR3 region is CASSGRGNTEAFF. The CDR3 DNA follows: TGTGCCAGCAGTGGTAGGGGGAACACTGAAGCTTTCTTT.

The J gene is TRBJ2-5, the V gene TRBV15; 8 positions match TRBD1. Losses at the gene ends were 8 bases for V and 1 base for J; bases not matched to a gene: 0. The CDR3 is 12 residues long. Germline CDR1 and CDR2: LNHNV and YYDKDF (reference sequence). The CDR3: CATGQGQETQYF. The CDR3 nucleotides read TGTGCCACCGGACAGGGCCAAGAGACCCAGTACTTC.

This CDR3 reads CASSYQGFEQYF. The CDR3 nucleotides read TGTGCCAGCAGTTACCAGGGATTCGAGCAGTACTTC. The chain links TRBV6-2 or TRBV6-3 to TRBJ2-7; possible D gene TRBD1, 5 bases. Trimming took off 2 bases at V and 6 bases at J, with 8 bases between the two ends. Germline V gene data show CDR1 as MNHEY and CDR2 as SVGEGT. CDR3 size: 12 residues.

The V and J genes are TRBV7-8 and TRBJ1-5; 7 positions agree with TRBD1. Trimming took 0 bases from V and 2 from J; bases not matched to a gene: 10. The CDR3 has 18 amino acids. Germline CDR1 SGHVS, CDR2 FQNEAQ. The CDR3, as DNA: TGTGCCAGCAGCTTAGCTCGCAGACCAACAGGGGGCAATCAGCCCCAGCATTTT. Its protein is CASSLARRPTGGNQPQHF.

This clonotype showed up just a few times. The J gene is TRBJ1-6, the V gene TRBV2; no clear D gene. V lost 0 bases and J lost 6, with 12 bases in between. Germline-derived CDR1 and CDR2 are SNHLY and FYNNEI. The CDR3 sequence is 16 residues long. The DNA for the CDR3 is TGTGCCAGCAGTGAAGCGGCCCGGTCCGCTAATTCACCCCTCCACTTT. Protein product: CASSEAARSANSPLHF.

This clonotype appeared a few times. The CDR3 loop reads CASSYSRETEAFF. For the CDR3, the DNA is TGTGCCAGCAGTTACTCGAGGGAGACTGAAGCTTTCTTT. The genes are TRBV6-2 or TRBV6-3 and TRBJ1-1; the D is unclear. The CDR3 runs 13 residues. Trimming cost V 0 bases and J 5 bases, with 7 bases left between them. The germline CDR1 and CDR2 sequences are MNHEY and SVGEGT.

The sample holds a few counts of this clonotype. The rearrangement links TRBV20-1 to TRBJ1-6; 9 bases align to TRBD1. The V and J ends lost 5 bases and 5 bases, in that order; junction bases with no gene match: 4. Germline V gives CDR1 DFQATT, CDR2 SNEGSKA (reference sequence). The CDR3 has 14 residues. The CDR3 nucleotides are TGCAGTGCTCGGACAGGGGTTGATAATTCACCCCTCCACTTT. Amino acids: CSARTGVDNSPLHF.

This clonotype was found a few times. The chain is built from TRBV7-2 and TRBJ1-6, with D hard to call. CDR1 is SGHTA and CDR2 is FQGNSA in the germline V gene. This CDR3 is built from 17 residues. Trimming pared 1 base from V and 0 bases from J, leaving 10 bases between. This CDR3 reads CASSLDALSSYNSPLHF. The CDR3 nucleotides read TGTGCCAGCAGCTTAGATGCCCTCAGCTCCTATAATTCACCCCTCCACTTT.

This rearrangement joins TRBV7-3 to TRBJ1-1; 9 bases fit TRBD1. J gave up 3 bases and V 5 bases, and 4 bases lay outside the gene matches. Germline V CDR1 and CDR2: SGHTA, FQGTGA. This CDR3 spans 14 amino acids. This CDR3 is CASSPGQGHTEAFF. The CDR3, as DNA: TGTGCCAGCAGCCCGGGACAGGGACACACTGAAGCTTTCTTT.

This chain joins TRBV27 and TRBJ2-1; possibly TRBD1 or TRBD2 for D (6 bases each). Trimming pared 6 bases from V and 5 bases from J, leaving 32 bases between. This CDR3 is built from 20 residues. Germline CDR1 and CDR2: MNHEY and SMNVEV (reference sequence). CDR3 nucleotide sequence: TGTGCCAGCAGCTCCGATGTAGCGGAAGGGGGGTGGTTCGGAAACAATGAGCAGTTCTTC. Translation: CASSSDVAEGGWFGNNEQFF.

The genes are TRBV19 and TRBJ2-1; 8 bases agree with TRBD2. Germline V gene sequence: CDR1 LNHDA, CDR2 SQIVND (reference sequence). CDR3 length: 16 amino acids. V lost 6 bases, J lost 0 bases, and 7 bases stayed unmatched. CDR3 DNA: TGTGCCAGTAGAACCACTAGCGGAAGCTCCTACAATGAGCAGTTCTTC. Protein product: CASRTTSGSSYNEQFF. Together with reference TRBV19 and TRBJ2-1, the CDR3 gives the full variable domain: DGGITQSPKYLFRKEGQNVTLSCEQNLNHDAMYWYRQDPGQGLRLIYYSQIVNDFQKGDIAEGYSVSREKKESFPLTVTSAQKNPTAFYLCASRTTSGSSYNEQFFGPGTRLTVL.

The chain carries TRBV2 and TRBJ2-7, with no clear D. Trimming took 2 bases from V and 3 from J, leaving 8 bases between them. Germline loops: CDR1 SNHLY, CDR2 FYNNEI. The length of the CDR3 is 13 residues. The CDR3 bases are TGTGCCAGCAGTGAAAAACCGGACTACGAGCAGTACTTC. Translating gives CASSEKPDYEQYF.

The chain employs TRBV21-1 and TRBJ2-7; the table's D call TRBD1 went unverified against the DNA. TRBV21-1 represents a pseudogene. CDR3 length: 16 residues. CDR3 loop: CASSSYGQATRYEQYF. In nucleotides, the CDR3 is TGTGCCAGCAGCTCTTACGGACAGGCGACGCGGTACGAGCAGTACTTC.

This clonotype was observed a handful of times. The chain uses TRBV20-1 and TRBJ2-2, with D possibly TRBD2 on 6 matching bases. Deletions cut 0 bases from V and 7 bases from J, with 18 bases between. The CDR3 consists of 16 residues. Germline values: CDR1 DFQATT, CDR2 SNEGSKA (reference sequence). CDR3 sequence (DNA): TGCAGTGCTAGAGATTGGCGGGGCTCGGTCGGCGGGGAGCTGTTTTTT. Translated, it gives CSARDWRGSVGGELFF.

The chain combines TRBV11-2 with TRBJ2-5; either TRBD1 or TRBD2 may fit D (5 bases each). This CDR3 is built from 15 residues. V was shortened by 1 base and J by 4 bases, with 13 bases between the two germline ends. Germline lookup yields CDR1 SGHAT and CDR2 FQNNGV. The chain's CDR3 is CASSLGGTTAETQYF. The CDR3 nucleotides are TGTGCCAGCAGCTTAGGTGGGACCACGGCAGAGACCCAGTACTTC.

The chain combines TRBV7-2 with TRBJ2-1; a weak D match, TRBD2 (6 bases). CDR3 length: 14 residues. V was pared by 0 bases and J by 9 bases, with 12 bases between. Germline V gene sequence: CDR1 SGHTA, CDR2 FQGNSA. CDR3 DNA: TGTGCCAGCAGCTTAGCCCCTCTTAGCGGTGAGCAGTTCTTC. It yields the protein CASSLAPLSGEQFF. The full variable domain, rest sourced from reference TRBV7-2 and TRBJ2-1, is GAGVSQSPSNKVTEKGKDVELRCDPISGHTALYWYRQSLGQGLEFLIYFQGNSAPDKSGLPSDRFSAERTGGSVSTLTIQRTQQEDSAVYLCASSLAPLSGEQFFGPGTRLTVL.

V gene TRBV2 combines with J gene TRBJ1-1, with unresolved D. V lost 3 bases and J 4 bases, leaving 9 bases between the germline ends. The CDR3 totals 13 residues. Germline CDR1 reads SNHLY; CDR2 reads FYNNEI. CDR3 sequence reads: CASSEEALTEAFF. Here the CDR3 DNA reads TGTGCCAGCAGTGAGGAGGCCCTCACTGAAGCTTTCTTT. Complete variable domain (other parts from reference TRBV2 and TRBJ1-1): EPEVTQTPSHQVTQMGQEVILRCVPISNHLYFYWYRQILGQKVEFLVSFYNNEISEKSEIFDDQFSVERPDGSNFTLKIRSTKLEDSAMYFCASSEEALTEAFFGQGTRLTVV.